The present T cell receptor (beta chain) was sequenced within a study of blood T cell repertoires in COVID-19. Germline CDR1 is SGHAT and CDR2 is FQNNGV. V lost 0 bases to trimming and J lost 2 bases, with 8 bases between them. This CDR3 is 15 amino acids long. Here immunoSEQ multiplex PCR was the method, and the copy in TCRdb shows in-frame clones only, minus some. There are 300,000 to 350,000 clones in the sample; around 92% occur only once, and just under 9.5% lies in the top ten. The TCR sequence derives from a woman between 25 and 40 years old who had recovered from COVID-19. V gene TRBV11-2 combines with J gene TRBJ2-1; D is possibly TRBD1 (5 bases). Sequencing was carried out using PBMCs or T cells enriched from blood (not recorded which). CDR3 DNA sequence: TGTGCCAGCAGCTTAGATCGACAGACCTACAATGAGCAGTTCTTC. This encodes CASSLDRQTYNEQFF.